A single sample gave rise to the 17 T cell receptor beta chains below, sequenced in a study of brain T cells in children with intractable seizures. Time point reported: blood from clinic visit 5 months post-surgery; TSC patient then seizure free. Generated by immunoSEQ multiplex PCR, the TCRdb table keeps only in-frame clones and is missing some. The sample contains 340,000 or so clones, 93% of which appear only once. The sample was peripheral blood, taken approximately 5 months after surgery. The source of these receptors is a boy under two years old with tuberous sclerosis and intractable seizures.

CDR3 loop: CASSLLRDEQFF. CDR3 in DNA: TGTGCCAGCAGCTTACTACGGGATGAGCAGTTCTTC. The chain couples TRBV7-9 to TRBJ2-1; D call uncertain. In germline, CDR1 is SEHNR, CDR2 FQNEAQ (reference sequence). With 2 bases removed from V and 8 bases from J, the gap between germline ends came to 7 bases. This CDR3 is 12 amino acids long.

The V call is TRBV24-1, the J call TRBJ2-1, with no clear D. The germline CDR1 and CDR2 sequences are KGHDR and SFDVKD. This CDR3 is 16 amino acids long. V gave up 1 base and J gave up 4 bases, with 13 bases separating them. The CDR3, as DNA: TGTGCCACCAGTGATTTTGCAGAGGCTGGGTACAATGAGCAGTTCTTC. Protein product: CATSDFAEAGYNEQFF.

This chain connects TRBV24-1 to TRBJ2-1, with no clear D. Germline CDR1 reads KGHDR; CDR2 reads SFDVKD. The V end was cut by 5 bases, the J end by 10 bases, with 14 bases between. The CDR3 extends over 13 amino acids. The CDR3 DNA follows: TGTGCCACCAGTGGCTTGCGGTCATCAGAGCAGTTCTTC. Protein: CATSGLRSSEQFF.

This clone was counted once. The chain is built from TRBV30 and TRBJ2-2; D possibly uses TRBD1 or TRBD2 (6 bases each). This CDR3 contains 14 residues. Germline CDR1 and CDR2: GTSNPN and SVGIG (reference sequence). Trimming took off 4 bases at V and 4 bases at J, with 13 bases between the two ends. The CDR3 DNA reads TGTGCCTGGATCCCGGGGGCGCGCACCGGGGAGCTGTTTTTT. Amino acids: CAWIPGARTGELFF. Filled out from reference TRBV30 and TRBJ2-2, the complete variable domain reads SQTIHQWPATLVQPVGSPLSLECTVEGTSNPNLYWYRQAAGRGLQLLFYSVGIGQISSEVPQNLSASRPQDRQFILSSKKLLLSDSGFYLCAWIPGARTGELFFGEGSRLTVL.

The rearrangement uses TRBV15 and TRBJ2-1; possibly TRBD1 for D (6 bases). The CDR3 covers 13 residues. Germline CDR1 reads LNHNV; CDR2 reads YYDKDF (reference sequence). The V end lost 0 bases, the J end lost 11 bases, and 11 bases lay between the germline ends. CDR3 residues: CATSRDGTHQQFF. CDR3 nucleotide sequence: TGTGCCACCAGCAGAGATGGGACACACCAGCAGTTCTTC. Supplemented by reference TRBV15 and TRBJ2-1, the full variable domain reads DAMVIQNPRYQVTQFGKPVTLSCSQTLNHNVMYWYQQKSSQAPKLLFHYYDKDFNNEADTPDNFQSRRPNTSFCFLDIRSPGLGDTAMYLCATSRDGTHQQFFGPGTRLTVL.

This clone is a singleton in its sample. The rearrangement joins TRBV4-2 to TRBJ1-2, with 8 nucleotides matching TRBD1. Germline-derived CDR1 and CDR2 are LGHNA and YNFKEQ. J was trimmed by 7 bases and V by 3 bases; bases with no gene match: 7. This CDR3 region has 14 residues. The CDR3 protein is CASSQGTGSGGYTF. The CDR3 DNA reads TGTGCCAGCAGCCAGGGGACAGGATCAGGTGGCTACACCTTC.

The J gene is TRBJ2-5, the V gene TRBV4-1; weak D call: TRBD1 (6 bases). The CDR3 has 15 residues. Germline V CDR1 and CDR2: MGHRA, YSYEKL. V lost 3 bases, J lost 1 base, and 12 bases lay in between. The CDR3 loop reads CASSQGVGAQETQYF. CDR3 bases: TGCGCCAGCAGCCAGGGGGTGGGGGCCCAAGAGACCCAGTACTTC.

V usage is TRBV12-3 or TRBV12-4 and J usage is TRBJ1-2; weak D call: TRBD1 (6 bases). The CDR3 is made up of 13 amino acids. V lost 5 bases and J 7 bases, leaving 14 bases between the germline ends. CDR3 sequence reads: CASSPAGGVGYTF. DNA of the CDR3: TGTGCCAGCAGTCCGGCGGGGGGCGTTGGCTACACCTTC.

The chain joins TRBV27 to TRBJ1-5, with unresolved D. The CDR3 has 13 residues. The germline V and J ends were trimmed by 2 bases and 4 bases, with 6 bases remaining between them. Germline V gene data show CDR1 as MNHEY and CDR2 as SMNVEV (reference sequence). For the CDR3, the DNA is TGTGCCAGCAGTTTAGGTTGGAATCAGCCCCAGCATTTT. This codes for CASSLGWNQPQHF.

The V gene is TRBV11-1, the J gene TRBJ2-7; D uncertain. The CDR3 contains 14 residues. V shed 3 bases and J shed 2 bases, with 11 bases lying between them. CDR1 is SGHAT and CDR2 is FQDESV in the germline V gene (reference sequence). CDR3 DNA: TGTGCCAGCAGCTTTGGGATTGACACCTACGAGCAGTACTTC. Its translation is CASSFGIDTYEQYF.

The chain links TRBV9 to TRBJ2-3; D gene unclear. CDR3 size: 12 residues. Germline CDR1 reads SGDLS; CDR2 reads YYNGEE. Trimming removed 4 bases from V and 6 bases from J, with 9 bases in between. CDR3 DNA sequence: TGTGCCAGCAGCCCGAATGTTGATACGCAGTATTTT. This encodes CASSPNVDTQYF.

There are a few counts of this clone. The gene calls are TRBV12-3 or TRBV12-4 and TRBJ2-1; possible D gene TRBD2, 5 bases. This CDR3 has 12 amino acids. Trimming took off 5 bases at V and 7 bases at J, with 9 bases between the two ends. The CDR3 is CASSTTSNEQFF. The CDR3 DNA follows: TGTGCCAGCAGTACCACTAGTAATGAGCAGTTCTTC.

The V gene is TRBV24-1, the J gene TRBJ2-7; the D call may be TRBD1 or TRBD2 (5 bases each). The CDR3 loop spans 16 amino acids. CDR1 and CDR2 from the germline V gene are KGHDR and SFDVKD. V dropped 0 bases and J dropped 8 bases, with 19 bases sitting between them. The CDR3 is CATSDLGLGVLGKQYF. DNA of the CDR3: TGTGCCACCAGTGATTTGGGGTTGGGGGTCTTAGGGAAGCAGTACTTC.

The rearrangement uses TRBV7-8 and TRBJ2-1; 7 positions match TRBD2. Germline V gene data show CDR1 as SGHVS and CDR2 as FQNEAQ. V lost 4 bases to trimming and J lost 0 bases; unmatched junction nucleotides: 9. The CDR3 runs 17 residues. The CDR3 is CASSWGGLLSSYNEQFF. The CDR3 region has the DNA TGTGCCAGCAGCTGGGGGGGACTTTTAAGCTCCTACAATGAGCAGTTCTTC.

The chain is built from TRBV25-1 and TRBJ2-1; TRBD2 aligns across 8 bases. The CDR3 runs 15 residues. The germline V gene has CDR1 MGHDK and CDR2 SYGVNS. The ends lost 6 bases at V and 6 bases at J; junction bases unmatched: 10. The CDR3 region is CASSPTSGTSNEQFF. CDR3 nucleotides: TGTGCCAGCAGCCCCACCTCCGGGACTAGCAATGAGCAGTTCTTC.

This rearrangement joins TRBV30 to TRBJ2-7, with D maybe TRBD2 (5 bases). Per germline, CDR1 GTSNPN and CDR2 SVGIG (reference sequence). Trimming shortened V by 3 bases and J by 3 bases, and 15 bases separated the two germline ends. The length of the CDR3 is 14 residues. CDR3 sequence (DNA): TGTGCCTGGAGGGCTGATCGGGGATACTACGAGCAGTACTTC. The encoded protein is CAWRADRGYYEQYF.

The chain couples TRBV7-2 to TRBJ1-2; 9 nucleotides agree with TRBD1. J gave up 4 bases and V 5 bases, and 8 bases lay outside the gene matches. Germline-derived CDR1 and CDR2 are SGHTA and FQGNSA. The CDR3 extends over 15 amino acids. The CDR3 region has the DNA TGTGCCAGCAGCCTCAATACAGGGGGCGTCTATGGCTACACCTTC. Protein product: CASSLNTGGVYGYTF.